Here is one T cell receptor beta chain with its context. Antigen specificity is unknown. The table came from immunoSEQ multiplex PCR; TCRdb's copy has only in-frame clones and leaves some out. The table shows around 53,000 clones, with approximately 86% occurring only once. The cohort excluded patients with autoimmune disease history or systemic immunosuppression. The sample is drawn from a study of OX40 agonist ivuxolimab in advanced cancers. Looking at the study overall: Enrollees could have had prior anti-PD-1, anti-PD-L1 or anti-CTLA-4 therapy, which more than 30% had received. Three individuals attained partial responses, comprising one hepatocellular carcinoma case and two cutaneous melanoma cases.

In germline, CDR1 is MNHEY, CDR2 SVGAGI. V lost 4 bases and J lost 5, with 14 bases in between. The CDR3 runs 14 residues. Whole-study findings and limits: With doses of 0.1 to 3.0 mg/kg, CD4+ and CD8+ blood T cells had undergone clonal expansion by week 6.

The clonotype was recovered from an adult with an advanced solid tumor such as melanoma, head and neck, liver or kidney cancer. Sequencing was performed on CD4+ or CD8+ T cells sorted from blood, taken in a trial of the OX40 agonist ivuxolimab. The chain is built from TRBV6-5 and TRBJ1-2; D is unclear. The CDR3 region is CASSSLDVTYGYTF. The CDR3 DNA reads TGTGCCAGCAGTTCTCTGGACGTTACATATGGCTACACCTTC.